The rows below give T cell receptor beta chains drawn from one sample of a study of cytomegalovirus exposure and HLA in healthy donors. This table comes from immunoSEQ multiplex PCR, and its TCRdb copy is limited to in-frame clones, with some not included. The sample lists 150,000 to 200,000 clones; about four fifths were seen once. Material for sequencing was PBMCs. The receptors were sampled from a man aged 25-40 years in good health and CMV-seropositive. Both conserved end residues are part of each CDR3. Each record gives: J gene, V gene, CDR3 length, CDR3 protein.

j_gene: TRBJ2-7; v_gene: TRBV7-9; len: 12; CDR3aa: CASSQERGPGDF
j_gene: TRBJ2-7; v_gene: TRBV4-1; len: 18; CDR3aa: CASSLTGTSGGTSYEQYF
j_gene: TRBJ2-5; v_gene: TRBV4-3; len: 15; CDR3aa: CASSQDLGVQETQYF
j_gene: TRBJ1-6; v_gene: TRBV27; len: 17; CDR3aa: CASTMQTGFGYNSPLHF
j_gene: TRBJ2-1; v_gene: TRBV6-5; len: 15; CDR3aa: CASRKGQGEDNEQFF
j_gene: TRBJ2-3; v_gene: TRBV9; len: 16; CDR3aa: CASSVEVGGGTDTQYF
j_gene: TRBJ2-7; v_gene: TRBV7-6; len: 14; CDR3aa: CASSRDRAAYEQYF
j_gene: TRBJ1-1; v_gene: TRBV25-1; len: 14; CDR3aa: CASSWAADNTEAFF
j_gene: TRBJ1-1; v_gene: TRBV5-4; len: 14; CDR3aa: CASSLGLTNTEAFF
j_gene: TRBJ1-1; v_gene: TRBV7-9; len: 14; CDR3aa: CASRPVDMNTEAFF
j_gene: TRBJ2-1; v_gene: TRBV7-2; len: 16; CDR3aa: CASSTLGGVGAGEQFF
j_gene: TRBJ2-1; v_gene: TRBV5-8; len: 13; CDR3aa: CASSMTGRNEQFF
j_gene: TRBJ1-5; v_gene: TRBV7-9; len: 17; CDR3aa: CASSLGRMTGPKEPQHF
j_gene: TRBJ2-7; v_gene: TRBV28; len: 15; CDR3aa: CASSLPGLGSYEQYF
j_gene: TRBJ2-5; v_gene: TRBV4-2; len: 16; CDR3aa: CASSQGGGGLRETQYF
j_gene: TRBJ2-1; v_gene: TRBV10-3; len: 17; CDR3aa: CAISVLAGGISYNEQFF